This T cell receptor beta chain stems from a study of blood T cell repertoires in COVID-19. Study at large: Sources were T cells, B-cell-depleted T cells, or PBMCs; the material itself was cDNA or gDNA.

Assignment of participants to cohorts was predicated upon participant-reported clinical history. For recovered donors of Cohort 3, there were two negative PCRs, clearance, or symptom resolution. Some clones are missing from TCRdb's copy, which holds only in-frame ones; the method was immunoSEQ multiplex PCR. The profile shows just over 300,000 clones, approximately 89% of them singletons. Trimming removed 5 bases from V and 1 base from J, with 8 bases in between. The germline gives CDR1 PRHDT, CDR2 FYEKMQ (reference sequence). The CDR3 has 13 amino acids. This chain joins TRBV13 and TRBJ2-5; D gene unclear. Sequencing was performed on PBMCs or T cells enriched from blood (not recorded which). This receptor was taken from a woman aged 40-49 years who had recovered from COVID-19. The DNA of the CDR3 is TGTGCCAGCAGCCCACAGCCCCAAGAGACCCAGTACTTC. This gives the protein CASSPQPQETQYF. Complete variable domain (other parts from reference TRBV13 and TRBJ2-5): AAGVIQSPRHLIKEKRETATLKCYPIPRHDTVYWYQQGPGQDPQFLISFYEKMQSDKGSIPDRFSAQQFSDYHSELNMSSLELGDSALYFCASSPQPQETQYFGPGTRLLVL.